This T cell receptor beta chain was identified in a study of T-cell reconstitution after alpha-beta-depleted transplantation in children. The study's findings and limits: Expanded graft clones numbering several hundred reportedly gave rise to alpha-beta T cells about two months after transplant. By one year post-transplant, T-cell counts and diversity largely arose from T cells that were newly produced. After transplant, high TCRbeta diversity at day 60 in some patients arose from surviving recipient T cells and thymic progenitors.

Unique molecular identifiers were incorporated when the TCRbeta library was constructed. MiXCR, applied by TCRdb to the PCR reads, yields one record per CDR3 protein. The top ten hold about 5% of the sample, which has about 870,000 distinct CDR3 sequences, 15% to 20% seen once. This CDR3 comprises 16 residues. Germline loops: CDR1 SGHVS, CDR2 FQNEAQ. V was clipped by 3 bases and J by 5 bases, with 17 bases between them. This clonotype has only a few counts. The antigen remains undetermined. The source was PBMCs, mostly from graft donor cells, collected 360 days after TCRalphabeta/CD19-depleted stem cell transplant. The chain carries TRBV7-8 and TRBJ2-1; TRBD2 might be the D (6 bases). The clonotype originates from a male patient between 5 and 17 years old who had a stem cell transplant for acute lymphoblastic leukemia, so the T cells may come from the graft donor. Written as DNA, the CDR3 is TGTGCCAGCAGCTTGTCACCGGGACTTCATAACAATGAGCAGTTCTTC. Protein sequence: CASSLSPGLHNNEQFF.